These 2 T cell receptor beta chains share one sample of origin, sequenced in a study of response to subunit inactivated influenza vaccine. TCRdb ran MiXCR on the RT-PCR reads and lists one entry per CDR3 protein. The sample lists 500,000 to 600,000 distinct CDR3 sequences, about 8% occurring once. The sequences come from PBMCs from blood, collected less than 30 months after vaccination. These receptors were collected from a man aged 50-75 years who received an inactivated influenza vaccine.

This clonotype was observed many times. The gene calls are TRBV20-1 and TRBJ1-5; no definite D call. The CDR3 consists of 12 residues. The V gene's germline CDR1 is DFQATT and CDR2 SNEGSKA (reference sequence). Trimming removed 4 bases from V and 6 bases from J, with 10 bases in between. Here the CDR3 DNA reads TGCAGTGCTACTACTTGGGGTCAGCCCCAGCATTTT. Its protein is CSATTWGQPQHF.

This clonotype was seen a handful of times. V gene TRBV20-1 combines with J gene TRBJ1-2; the match to TRBD1 covers 8 bases. Germline V gene lookup returns CDR1 DFQATT and CDR2 SNEGSKA (reference sequence). V dropped 5 bases and J dropped 4; count of bases not matched to a gene: 6. This CDR3 is 13 amino acids long. DNA for the CDR3: TGCAGTGCTGAGGACAGGGCGGCCTATGGCTACACCTTC. This codes for CSAEDRAAYGYTF.